The 25 T cell receptor beta chains below all came from one sample that was sequenced in a study of blood T cells in healthy people across ages. A sample-barcoded 5' primer and a J-beta primer mix were used in a second PCR of roughly 7 to 11 cycles. TCRdb passed the 5' RACE reads through MiXCR, listing each CDR3 protein once. This table has about 750,000 distinct CDR3 sequences, approximately 55% appearing once. The sequenced material came from blood. Every receptor here comes from an elderly man in good health.

This clonotype was seen a handful of times. The chain carries TRBV12-3 or TRBV12-4 and TRBJ2-1; D assignment may be TRBD1 or TRBD2 (5 bases each). This CDR3 region has 12 residues. The V end lost 2 bases, the J end lost 15 bases, and 14 bases lay between the germline ends. The CDR3 loop reads CASSLMGVGPFF. The CDR3 region has the DNA TGTGCCAGCAGTTTAATGGGGGTTGGTCCGTTCTTC.

This clonotype has ten or more counts. One end of the junction is discordant with germline, which a read error may explain. The chain's CDR3 is CASSFSGSSYEQYF. Written as DNA, the CDR3 is TGTGCCAGCAGCTTTAGCGGGAGTTCCTACGAGCAGTACTTC. The chain uses TRBV5-1 and TRBJ2-7; TRBD2 matches 9 bases. The CDR3 extends over 14 amino acids. CDR1 is SGHRS and CDR2 is YFSETQ in the germline V gene. The full variable domain, in which reference TRBV5-1 and TRBJ2-7 provide the parts outside the CDR3, is KAGVTQTPRYLIKTRGQQVTLSCSPISGHRSVSWYQQTPGQGLQFLFEYFSETQRNKGNFPGRFSGRQFSNSRSEMNVSTLELGDSALYLCASSFSGSSYEQYFGPGTRLTVT.

The chain combines TRBV11-1 with TRBJ2-1, with D unresolved. The CDR3 has 13 amino acids. CDR1 is SGHAT, CDR2 FQDESV, per germline (reference sequence). Trimming took off 7 bases at V and 6 bases at J, with 13 bases between the two ends. The CDR3, as DNA: TGTGCCAGCACCTTTGGGCTGATCAATGAGCAGTTCTTC. This sequence encodes CASTFGLINEQFF.

This sequence joins TRBV7-9 and TRBJ2-5, with a tentative D call TRBD2 (6 bases). The CDR3 contains 15 residues. V lost 5 bases, J lost 3 bases, and 16 bases lay in between. The V gene's germline CDR1 is SEHNR and CDR2 FQNEAQ (reference sequence). CDR3 amino acids: CASSDRLGAKETQYF. The CDR3, as DNA: TGTGCCAGCAGCGACCGACTAGGCGCCAAAGAGACCCAGTACTTC.

The J gene is TRBJ2-7, the V gene TRBV6-2 or TRBV6-3; D remains unclear. In germline, CDR1 is MNHEY, CDR2 SVGEGT. This CDR3 spans 13 amino acids. V gave up 6 bases and J gave up 5 bases, with 14 bases separating them. CDR3 sequence: CASRAPSFDEQYF. The CDR3 DNA is TGTGCCAGCAGAGCCCCTAGTTTTGACGAGCAGTACTTC.

CDR3 protein: CSATRAGAEAFF. Written as DNA, the CDR3 is TGCAGTGCCACGCGTGCTGGCGCTGAAGCTTTCTTT. This chain links TRBV20-1 with TRBJ1-1; no firm D call. Germline values: CDR1 DFQATT, CDR2 SNEGSKA (reference sequence). V shed 6 bases and J shed 6 bases, with 14 bases lying between them. The length of the CDR3 is 12 residues.

V gene TRBV2 combines with J gene TRBJ1-2, with D possibly matching TRBD1 (6 bases). Per germline, CDR1 SNHLY and CDR2 FYNNEI. V was shortened by 6 bases and J by 1 base, with 15 bases between the two germline ends. This CDR3 is built from 15 residues. The CDR3 sequence: CASSPQGGSNYGYTF. CDR3 DNA: TGTGCCAGCAGCCCGCAAGGGGGTAGTAACTATGGCTACACCTTC.

The V and J genes are TRBV29-1 and TRBJ1-2, with TRBD1 identical over 11 bases. The length of the CDR3 is 14 residues. V gave up 4 bases and J gave up 5 bases; unmatched junction bases: 6. In germline, CDR1 is SQVTM, CDR2 ANQGSEA. CDR3: CSVASGTGGYGYTF. The CDR3, as DNA: TGCAGCGTTGCGTCCGGGACAGGGGGATATGGCTACACCTTC.

The rearrangement joins TRBV12-3 or TRBV12-4 to TRBJ2-3, with TRBD1 matching 9 bases. V shed 5 bases, J shed 14 bases, and the junction held 14 bases outside the gene matches. This CDR3 spans 14 amino acids. CDR3 residues: CASSKQGASRDAYF. CDR3 sequence (DNA): TGTGCCAGCAGTAAACAGGGGGCTAGCAGAGACGCGTATTTT.

This chain connects TRBV15 to TRBJ2-3; D might be TRBD1 (6 bases). The germline CDR1 and CDR2 sequences are LNHNV and YYDKDF (reference sequence). CDR3 length equals 12 residues. The germline V and J ends were trimmed by 5 bases and 6 bases, with 9 bases remaining between them. The CDR3 loop is CATSSTGDTQYF. The DNA for the CDR3 is TGTGCCACCAGCTCAACAGGGGATACGCAGTATTTT.

The rearrangement uses TRBV6-1 and TRBJ2-7, with 7 bases that match TRBD1. The CDR3 spans 14 residues. The junction had 14 bases not matched to a gene; V was cut back by 5 bases and J by 10 bases. The germline V gene has CDR1 MNHNS and CDR2 SASEGT. CDR3 bases: TGTGCCAGCAGTCAGACAGGGACCTCTGGTAAACAGTACTTC. Its translation: CASSQTGTSGKQYF.

The chain uses TRBV11-2 and TRBJ2-3, with 9 bases matching TRBD1. In germline, CDR1 is SGHAT, CDR2 FQNNGV. This CDR3 region has 15 residues. The V segment lost 5 bases and the J segment 14 bases; nucleotides outside the gene matches: 17. The CDR3 DNA follows: TGTGCCAGCAGCCCAAATGGGACAGGGTTAAGATACGCGTATTTT. Its protein product is CASSPNGTGLRYAYF.

Concerning this clonotype itself: At one boundary the junction diverges from the germline segment, which might be a read error. V usage is TRBV7-7 and J usage is TRBJ2-2, with D possibly TRBD1 on 6 matching bases. CDR3 length: 15 residues. The germline V gene has CDR1 SSHAT and CDR2 FNYEAQ (reference sequence). CDR3 DNA: TGTGCTAGCAGCCGGACAGTGATAAACACCGGGGAGCTGTTTTTT. It encodes CASSRTVINTGELFF.

The chain uses TRBV20-1 and TRBJ2-5, with TRBD2 matching 10 bases. With V trimmed by 5 bases and J by 11 bases, 17 bases remained unmatched. CDR3 size: 15 residues. In germline, CDR1 is DFQATT, CDR2 SNEGSKA (reference sequence). CDR3 protein: CSAQSRASGSSGQYF. The DNA of the CDR3 is TGCAGTGCTCAAAGCCGGGCTAGCGGGAGTTCGGGGCAGTACTTC.

The chain joins TRBV11-2 to TRBJ2-3, with D possibly called TRBD1 or TRBD2 (5 bases each). Trimming removed 5 bases at V and 14 bases at J, with 38 bases between. Germline CDR1 is SGHAT and CDR2 is FQNNGV. The CDR3 has 19 amino acids. The CDR3 region is CASSPGPLRQPRRYGYAYF. The CDR3 DNA reads TGTGCCAGCAGCCCAGGCCCCCTGCGACAGCCAAGGAGGTACGGATACGCGTATTTT. Complete variable domain (other parts from reference TRBV11-2 and TRBJ2-3): EAGVAQSPRYKIIEKRQSVAFWCNPISGHATLYWYQQILGQGPKLLIQFQNNGVVDDSQLPKDRFSAERLKGVDSTLKIQPAKLEDSAVYLCASSPGPLRQPRRYGYAYFGPGTRLTVL.

This clonotype showed up just once. The chain has TRBV5-8 and TRBJ2-7; the D is unclear. The J call may be in error: the DNA end matches TRBJ2-5 better. The CDR3 contains 15 residues. Germline values: CDR1 SGHTS, CDR2 YDEGEE. CDR3 DNA: TGTGCCAGCAGTCCCGCCCGGGTGCGTTTGGAGACCCAGTACTTC. Protein product: CASSPARVRLETQYF.

The CDR3 sequence: CASSLIPNSGSYNEQFF. The DNA for the CDR3 is TGCGCCAGCAGCTTGATCCCTAATAGCGGCTCCTACAATGAGCAGTTCTTC. The chain joins TRBV5-1 to TRBJ2-1; possibly TRBD2 for D (6 bases). V was shortened by 1 base and J by 0 bases, with 14 bases between the two germline ends. This CDR3 contains 17 residues. Germline V gene data show CDR1 as SGHRS and CDR2 as YFSETQ.

In DNA form, the CDR3 reads TGCAGTGCTAGTGTTAGCGGGAGGAACAATGAGCAGTTCTTC. Encoded protein: CSASVSGRNNEQFF. This rearrangement joins TRBV20-1 to TRBJ2-1, with 10 bases matching TRBD2. After removal of 3 bases from V and 5 bases from J, the junction contained 4 bases not matched to a gene. Germline V lookup: CDR1 DFQATT, CDR2 SNEGSKA (reference sequence). This CDR3 has 14 amino acids.

The chain links TRBV9 to TRBJ2-5, with 7 bases aligning to TRBD2. Germline values: CDR1 SGDLS, CDR2 YYNGEE. There are 16 residues in the CDR3. Trimming took 3 bases from V and 5 from J; bases not matched to a gene: 13. The CDR3 DNA sequence: TGTGCCAGCAGCGCCGTGGGAGCGGGACCTAGGGAGACCCAGTACTTC. Protein product: CASSAVGAGPRETQYF.

This clonotype was found once. A junction end diverges from the germline sequence, so it may reflect a read error. V is TRBV5-1 and J is TRBJ2-1; D might be TRBD1 (5 bases). CDR1 is SGHRS and CDR2 is YFSETQ in the germline V gene. The CDR3 runs 15 residues. As DNA, the CDR3 is TGCGGCAGCAGCTTGGGTCAGGGCGGTAACAATGAGCAGTTCTTC. Translating gives CGSSLGQGGNNEQFF.

A word on this clonotype: Given a much more abundant clone one base away, this may be a read error. This chain links TRBV29-1 with TRBJ2-1; D is uncertain. There are 10 residues in the CDR3. Germline V lookup: CDR1 SQVTM, CDR2 ANQGSEA. The CDR3 nucleotides read TGCATCGTTGGTTGGAATGAGCAGTTCTTC. It is translated as CIVGWNEQFF.

Note on this clonotype: The junction departs from germline at one end; a sequencing error may be responsible. For the CDR3, the DNA is TGTGCTAGCAGTGAACCCAGGGTTAATTCACCCCTCCACTTT. It codes for CASSEPRVNSPLHF. The J gene is TRBJ1-6, the V gene TRBV2; maybe TRBD1 (5 bases). The CDR3 consists of 14 residues. Germline V gene sequence: CDR1 SNHLY, CDR2 FYNNEI. Drawing the rest from reference TRBV2 and TRBJ1-6, the complete variable domain is EPEVTQTPSHQVTQMGQEVILRCVPISNHLYFYWYRQILGQKVEFLVSFYNNEISEKSEIFDDQFSVERPDGSNFTLKIRSTKLEDSAMYFCASSEPRVNSPLHFGNGTRLTVT.

This clonotype was recorded a few times. This sequence joins TRBV20-1 and TRBJ2-3; 7 nucleotides line up with TRBD1. The germline V gene encodes CDR1 DFQATT and CDR2 SNEGSKA (reference sequence). The CDR3 contains 13 residues. Trimming took 5 bases from V and 0 from J; bases not matched to a gene: 2. The CDR3 DNA reads as TGCAGTGCTGAGACAGGGAGCACAGATACGCAGTATTTT. It encodes CSAETGSTDTQYF.

The chain recombines TRBV12-3 or TRBV12-4 with TRBJ2-1; a possible D gene is TRBD1 (6 bases). V was cut by 5 bases and J by 10 bases, with 12 bases left in between. This CDR3 contains 12 residues. CDR3: CASSPRGMEQFF. In DNA form, the CDR3 reads TGTGCCAGCAGTCCCAGGGGTATGGAGCAGTTCTTC.

The gene calls are TRBV4-2 and TRBJ2-3, with 7 bases matching TRBD2. CDR3 length: 12 amino acids. The germline CDR1 and CDR2 sequences are LGHNA and YNFKEQ. V lost 10 bases to trimming and J lost 14 bases; unmatched junction nucleotides: 15. The CDR3 spells CATPGGSLYAYF. CDR3 nucleotide sequence: TGTGCCACCCCCGGGGGGAGCCTTTACGCGTATTTT.